Below are 22 T cell receptor beta chains sequenced from a single sample in a study of PD-1 blockade in classical Hodgkin lymphoma. Measured with immunoSEQ multiplex PCR; TCRdb has only the in-frame clones, and not every one. This table holds around 20,000 clones, roughly 80% found once. All trial patients relapsed after autologous stem cell transplantation. The sample was peripheral blood mononuclear cells (PBMCs), taken at baseline. Receptors originate from a human donor with classical Hodgkin lymphoma.

The chain recombines TRBV4-2 with TRBJ2-1, with D uncertain. Per germline, CDR1 LGHNA and CDR2 YNFKEQ. The length of the CDR3 is 13 residues. Deletions cut 0 bases from V and 8 bases from J, with 8 bases between. CDR3 DNA sequence: TGTGCCAGCAGCCAAGATCTAAGGGATGAGCAGTTCTTC. Translation: CASSQDLRDEQFF.

The chain employs TRBV5-1 and TRBJ2-7; tentative D call: TRBD2 (5 bases). V dropped 4 bases and J dropped 2 bases, with 13 bases sitting between them. This CDR3 comprises 14 residues. Germline V gene lookup returns CDR1 SGHRS and CDR2 YFSETQ. This CDR3 reads CASSLEANTYEQYF. The CDR3 bases are TGCGCCAGCAGCCTGGAGGCAAATACCTACGAGCAGTACTTC.

This clone came up a few times. This sequence joins TRBV7-7 and TRBJ2-5; 7 bases agree with TRBD2. Germline CDR1 and CDR2: SSHAT and FNYEAQ (reference sequence). The CDR3 sequence is 15 residues long. Trimming cost V 0 bases and J 4 bases; bases outside gene matches: 5. CDR3 nucleotide sequence: TGTGCCAGCAGCTTAGCATTCTCTAGCGGAGAGACCCAGTACTTC. This translates into CASSLAFSSGETQYF.

The chain is built from TRBV19 and TRBJ2-2; the D gene is possibly TRBD2 (5 bases). This CDR3 is built from 14 residues. Germline loops: CDR1 LNHDA, CDR2 SQIVND (reference sequence). Trimming took off 2 bases at V and 6 bases at J, with 10 bases between the two ends. Here the CDR3 DNA reads TGTGCCAGTAGTATATCCGGGGTTCCCGGGGAGCTGTTTTTT. It encodes CASSISGVPGELFF.

The chain carries TRBV28 and TRBJ2-5, with D maybe TRBD1 (6 bases). This CDR3 comprises 14 residues. Trimming removed 6 bases at V and 2 bases at J, with 13 bases between. Germline CDR1 MDHEN, CDR2 SYDVKM. The CDR3 DNA follows: TGTGCCAGCAGGCCTGGACAGCCTCAAGAGACCCAGTACTTC. Amino acid sequence: CASRPGQPQETQYF.

The chain employs TRBV2 and TRBJ1-6; a possible D gene is TRBD1 (5 bases). Between the trimmed V and J ends, which lost 6 bases and 10 bases, there was a span of 22 bases. Germline CDR1 and CDR2: SNHLY and FYNNEI. The CDR3 spans 16 residues. CDR3 sequence reads: CASRGPTGPASSPLHF. As DNA, the CDR3 is TGTGCCAGCAGGGGTCCTACAGGCCCCGCGAGCTCACCCCTCCACTTT.

This rearrangement joins TRBV6-1 to TRBJ1-4; 8 bases are shared with TRBD1. The junction had 6 bases not matched to a gene; V was cut back by 1 base and J by 5 bases. Looked up from germline, CDR1 is MNHNS and CDR2 is SASEGT. The CDR3 extends over 16 amino acids. CDR3 sequence reads: CASSEVAGGENEKLFF. CDR3 coding DNA: TGTGCCAGCAGTGAAGTGGCAGGGGGCGAAAATGAAAAACTGTTTTTT.

The chain carries TRBV5-1 and TRBJ2-3; TRBD2 aligns across 9 bases. The length of the CDR3 is 18 residues. Germline CDR1 reads SGHRS; CDR2 reads YFSETQ. The V and J ends lost 1 base and 3 bases, in that order; junction bases with no gene match: 12. In DNA, the CDR3 is TGCGCCAGCAGCTTGAGGGCTAGCGGGGTCACAGGGACAGATACGCAGTATTTT. Protein: CASSLRASGVTGTDTQYF.

This chain uses TRBV30 with TRBJ2-7; D may be TRBD1 (5 bases). V lost 5 bases and J 4 bases, leaving 12 bases between the germline ends. The germline CDR1 and CDR2 sequences are GTSNPN and SVGIG (reference sequence). The CDR3 covers 12 residues. For the CDR3, the DNA is TGTGCCTGGGCCCGCAGGGTATACGAGCAGTACTTC. Amino acid sequence: CAWARRVYEQYF.

By share, this clone counts as medium-sized. The chain is built from TRBV4-1 and TRBJ2-1, with 12 bases identical to TRBD2. V gave up 0 bases and J gave up 9 bases; unmatched junction bases: 6. This CDR3 region has 16 residues. CDR1 is MGHRA, CDR2 YSYEKL, per germline. CDR3 in DNA: TGCGCCAGCAGCCAAGACGCTAGCGGGGGGGCCAGTGAGCAGTTCTTC. The encoded protein is CASSQDASGGASEQFF.

The chain uses TRBV6-1 and TRBJ2-3; a weak D match, TRBD2 (5 bases). V lost 2 bases to trimming and J lost 11 bases, with 11 bases between them. This CDR3 region has 12 residues. The germline gives CDR1 MNHNS, CDR2 SASEGT. CDR3 in amino acids: CASSEPGMGQYF. CDR3 nucleotide sequence: TGTGCCAGCAGTGAACCCGGGATGGGGCAGTATTTT.

The rearrangement links TRBV19 to TRBJ1-3, with 7 bases that match TRBD1. Trimming cost V 10 bases and J 4 bases; bases outside gene matches: 10. The CDR3 is 14 amino acids. Per the germline V gene, CDR1 is LNHDA and CDR2 is SQIVND (reference sequence). DNA of the CDR3: TGTGCCACCTCGCCCGGGACAGAGGGAAACACCATATATTTT. Translated, it gives CATSPGTEGNTIYF.

In DNA form, the CDR3 reads TGTGCCACCTCCAGTCCGGAGTACTCTGGAAACACCATATATTTT. Its protein product is CATSSPEYSGNTIYF. The V and J genes are TRBV10-3 and TRBJ1-3; D not resolved. V lost 10 bases, J lost 0 bases, and 16 bases lay in between. CDR3 length: 15 amino acids. CDR1 and CDR2 from the germline V gene are ENHRY and SYGVKD.

Only a few counts were recorded for this clone. The chain's CDR3 is CASSPGSLYEQYF. The CDR3, as DNA: TGTGCCAGCAGCCCGGGCTCCCTATACGAGCAGTACTTC. This chain joins TRBV27 and TRBJ2-7; no clear D gene. The ends were cut back, 6 bases at V and 4 bases at J, with 13 bases in the middle. The CDR3 loop spans 13 amino acids. Germline assignment: CDR1 MNHEY and CDR2 SMNVEV (reference sequence).

CDR3 region: CASSPGQETQYF. CDR3 nucleotide sequence: TGTGCCAGCTCACCGGGCCAAGAGACCCAGTACTTC. The V gene is TRBV18, the J gene TRBJ2-5; D unclear. This CDR3 comprises 12 residues. Germline-derived CDR1 and CDR2 are KGHSH and LQKENI. V dropped 3 bases and J dropped 1 base, with 3 bases sitting between them. Supplemented by reference TRBV18 and TRBJ2-5, the full variable domain reads NAGVMQNPRHLVRRRGQEARLRCSPMKGHSHVYWYRQLPEEGLKFMVYLQKENIIDESGMPKERFSAEFPKEGPSILRIQQVVRGDSAAYFCASSPGQETQYFGPGTRLLVL.

J is TRBJ1-2 and V is TRBV7-9; D unclear. The V end lost 7 bases, the J end lost 4 bases, and 13 bases lay between the germline ends. This CDR3 contains 13 residues. CDR1 is SEHNR, CDR2 FQNEAQ, per germline (reference sequence). The CDR3 DNA reads TGTGCCAGCACCCCTACGGCCCTCTATGGCTACACCTTC. Residues: CASTPTALYGYTF.

This rearrangement joins TRBV4-1 to TRBJ1-4; 7 bases agree with TRBD1. This CDR3 contains 19 residues. The germline gives CDR1 MGHRA, CDR2 YSYEKL. J gave up 0 bases and V 0 bases, and 10 bases lay outside the gene matches. The CDR3 spells CASSQDPGQYRPTNEKLFF. DNA of the CDR3: TGCGCCAGCAGCCAAGACCCGGGACAGTATCGGCCAACTAATGAAAAACTGTTTTTT.

This sequence joins TRBV7-6 and TRBJ2-1; maybe TRBD2 (5 bases). The CDR3 is made up of 15 amino acids. Trimming pared 3 bases from V and 2 bases from J, leaving 11 bases between. From germline, CDR1 is SGHVS and CDR2 FNYEAQ. The CDR3 DNA is TGTGCCAGCAGCTTTGGTGGGAGCCCCTACAATGAGCAGTTCTTC. It encodes CASSFGGSPYNEQFF.

V and J are TRBV27 and TRBJ2-5, with 8 positions matching TRBD2. The CDR3 covers 15 residues. J lost 4 bases, V lost 5 bases, and 9 bases had no gene match. Per the germline V gene, CDR1 is MNHEY and CDR2 is SMNVEV (reference sequence). Written as DNA, the CDR3 is TGTGCCAGCAGTGCCGGTCCGGGACTAGGAGAGACCCAGTACTTC. It codes for CASSAGPGLGETQYF.

CDR3 in amino acids: CASSRSAWTSSTDTQYF. The CDR3 DNA sequence: TGTGCCAGCAGCCGCAGCGCGTGGACATCTAGCACAGATACGCAGTATTTT. V usage is TRBV5-5 and J usage is TRBJ2-3; weak D call: TRBD1 (5 bases). Germline loops: CDR1 SGHKS, CDR2 YYEKEE (reference sequence). The germline V and J ends were trimmed by 4 bases and 0 bases, with 18 bases remaining between them. CDR3 size: 17 residues.

This clone was seen a handful of times. This chain connects TRBV7-9 to TRBJ1-4; 11 bases map to TRBD1. V trimming: 5 bases; J trimming: 7 bases; junction bases outside the gene matches: 3. The CDR3 extends over 14 amino acids. The V gene's germline CDR1 is SEHNR and CDR2 FQNEAQ (reference sequence). The CDR3 sequence: CASSRTGGGEKLFF. In DNA, the CDR3 is TGTGCCAGCAGCCGGACAGGGGGCGGTGAAAAACTGTTTTTT.

V usage is TRBV4-2 and J usage is TRBJ2-1; TRBD1 agrees at 7 bases. V lost 1 base and J lost 0; bases outside the gene matches: 9. CDR3 length: 18 amino acids. CDR1 is LGHNA and CDR2 is YNFKEQ in the germline V gene. In nucleotides, the CDR3 is TGTGCCAGCAGCCAAGGAGTAGGGGGCTTGAGCTCCTACAATGAGCAGTTCTTC. Translated, it gives CASSQGVGGLSSYNEQFF.